This T cell receptor (beta chain) was recovered during a study of T cells after yellow fever vaccination. UMIs and a universal primer site were added when TCR cDNA was made by 5'RACE template switching. TCRdb passed the 5' RACE reads through MiXCR, listing each CDR3 protein once. The sample has roughly 310,000 distinct CDR3 sequences, 7.5% to 9% seen once. This clonotype was detected only a few times. The target antigen is unknown. The study's findings and limits: Reappearing after the booster were most of the clones from primary vaccination (96% CD4, about 88% CD8). A limited proportion of clonotypes was detected within both the CD4 and CD8 compartments.

J gave up 2 bases and V 6 bases, and 4 bases lay outside the gene matches. The CDR3 spans 14 residues. Germline CDR1 is KGHSH and CDR2 is LQKENI. The chain has TRBV18 and TRBJ1-2; 9 bases match TRBD1. The specimen comprised PBMCs, sampled on the day of the first yellow fever vaccination. The clonotype comes from a man aged 18 to 35 who received the YFV17D yellow fever vaccine. The CDR3: CASSTGGPNYGYTF. The CDR3 nucleotides read TGTGCCAGCTCGACAGGGGGGCCGAACTATGGCTACACCTTC.